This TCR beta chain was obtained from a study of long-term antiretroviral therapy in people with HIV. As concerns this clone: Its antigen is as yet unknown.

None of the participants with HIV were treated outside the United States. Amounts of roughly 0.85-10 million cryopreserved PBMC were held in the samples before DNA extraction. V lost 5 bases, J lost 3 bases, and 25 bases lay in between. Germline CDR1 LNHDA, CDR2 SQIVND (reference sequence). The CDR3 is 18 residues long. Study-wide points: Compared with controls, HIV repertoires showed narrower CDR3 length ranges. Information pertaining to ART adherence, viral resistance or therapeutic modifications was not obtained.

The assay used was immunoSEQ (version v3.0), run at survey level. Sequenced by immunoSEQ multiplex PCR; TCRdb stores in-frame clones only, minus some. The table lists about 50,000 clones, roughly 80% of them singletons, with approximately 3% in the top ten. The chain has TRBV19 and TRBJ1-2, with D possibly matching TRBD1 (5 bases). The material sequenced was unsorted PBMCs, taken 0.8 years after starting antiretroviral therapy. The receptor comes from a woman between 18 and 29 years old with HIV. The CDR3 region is CASSYPAEGWRRDYGYTF. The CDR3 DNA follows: TGTGCCAGTAGTTACCCCGCCGAGGGGTGGAGGAGAGACTATGGCTACACCTTC.